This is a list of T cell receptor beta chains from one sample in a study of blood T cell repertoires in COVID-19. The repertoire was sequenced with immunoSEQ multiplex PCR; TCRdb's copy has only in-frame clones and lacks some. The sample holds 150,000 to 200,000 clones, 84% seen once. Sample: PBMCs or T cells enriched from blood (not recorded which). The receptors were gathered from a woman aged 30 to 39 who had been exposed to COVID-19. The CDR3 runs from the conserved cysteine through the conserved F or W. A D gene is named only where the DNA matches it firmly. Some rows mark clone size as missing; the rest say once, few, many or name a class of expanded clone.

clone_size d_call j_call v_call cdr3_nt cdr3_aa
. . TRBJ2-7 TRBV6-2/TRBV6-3 TGTGCCAGCAGTTACGCCCCGGGGAACGAGCAGTACTTC CASSYAPGNEQYF
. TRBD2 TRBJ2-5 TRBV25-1 TGTGCCAGCAGTGAATTGGGGACTAGCGGGGAGAAACAAGAGACCCAGTACTTC CASSELGTSGEKQETQYF
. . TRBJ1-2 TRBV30 TGTGCCTGGAGTCCCCAGGGTCTCTATGGCTACACCTTC CAWSPQGLYGYTF
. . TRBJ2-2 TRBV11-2 TGTGCCAGCAGCTTAGGCTTACAAGCGCTCGACACCGGGGAGCTGTTTTTT CASSLGLQALDTGELFF
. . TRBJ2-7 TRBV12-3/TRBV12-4 TGTGCCAGCAGTTCGGGATCGGCCTCGGAGCAGTACTTC CASSSGSASEQYF
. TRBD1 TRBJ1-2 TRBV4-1 TGCGCCAGCAGCCAAGAGACAGGGGGCGAGTATGGCTACACCTTC CASSQETGGEYGYTF
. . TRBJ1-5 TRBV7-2 TGTGCCAGCAGCCCCCGGGACACCTTCAATCAGCCCCAGCATTTT CASSPRDTFNQPQHF
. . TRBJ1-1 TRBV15 TGTGCCACCAGCATTCGTACAGGTCTGAACACTGAAGCTTTCTTT CATSIRTGLNTEAFF
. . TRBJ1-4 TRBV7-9 TGTGCCAGCAGCTTAGCGGGGGGGTCTAATGAAAAACTGTTTTTT CASSLAGGSNEKLFF
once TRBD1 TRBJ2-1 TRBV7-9 TGTGCCAGCAGCTTAGGGGCGACAGGGGATATGGATGAGCAGTTCTTC CASSLGATGDMDEQFF
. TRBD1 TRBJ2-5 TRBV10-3 TGTGCCATCAGTGGGGGACAGGGTGAGGAGACCCAGTACTTC CAISGGQGEETQYF
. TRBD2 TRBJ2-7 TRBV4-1 TGCGCCATGGCCGGGAAGGGAGGGGTAGCGAGGGCCTACGAGCAGTACTTC CAMAGKGGVARAYEQYF
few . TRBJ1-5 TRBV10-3 TGTGCCATCGGAGATAGTAATCAGCCCCAGCATTTT CAIGDSNQPQHF
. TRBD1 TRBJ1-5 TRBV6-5 TGTGCCAGCAGTTACTCGACAGGGATCCAGCCCCAGCATTTT CASSYSTGIQPQHF
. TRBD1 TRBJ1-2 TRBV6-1 TGTGCCAGCAGTGAAACGGGACAGGGCGGCTACACCTTC CASSETGQGGYTF
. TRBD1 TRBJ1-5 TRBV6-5 TGTGCCTCCAGGTTCGCCGGGACAGGAGATCAGCCCCAGCATTTT CASRFAGTGDQPQHF
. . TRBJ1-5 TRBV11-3 TGTGCCAGCAGCTTAATCTCGGGGTGCGGCAATCAGCCCCAGCATTTT CASSLISGCGNQPQHF
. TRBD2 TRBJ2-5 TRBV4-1 TGCGCCAGCAGCCAAACGGGGGGGAGCCAAGAGACCCAGTACTTC CASSQTGGSQETQYF
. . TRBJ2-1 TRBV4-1 TGCGCCAGCAGCCAAGGAACAGGGTTAAGCAATGAGCAGTTCTTC CASSQGTGLSNEQFF
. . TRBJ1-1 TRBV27 TGTGCCAGCAGTTTTGATCTAGGACAGTTGAACACTGAAGCTTTCTTT CASSFDLGQLNTEAFF
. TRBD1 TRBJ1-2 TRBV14 TGTGCCAGCAGCCAAGAATCTCCGACAGGGGATGGCTACACCTTC CASSQESPTGDGYTF
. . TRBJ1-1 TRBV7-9 TGTGCCAGCAGCTTACAACAGGGGAACACTGAAGCTTTCTTT CASSLQQGNTEAFF
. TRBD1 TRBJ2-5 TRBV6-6 TGTGCCAGCACCCGGGACAGGGCAGCACGGGAGACCCAGTACTTC CASTRDRAARETQYF
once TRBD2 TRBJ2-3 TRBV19 TGTGCCAGTAGTATGGGGGGGGATACGCAGTATTTT CASSMGGDTQYF
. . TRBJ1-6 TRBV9 TGTGCCAGCAGCGTGGGGGGAAATAATTCACCCCTCCACTTT CASSVGGNNSPLHF
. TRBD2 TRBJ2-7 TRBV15 TGTGCCACCAGCAGTCTAGCGGGGCCGAGCTCCTACGAGCAGTACTTC CATSSLAGPSSYEQYF
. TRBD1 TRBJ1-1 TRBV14 TGTGCCAGCAGCTCGCGACAGGGAGGCATGAACACTGAAGCTTTCTTT CASSSRQGGMNTEAFF
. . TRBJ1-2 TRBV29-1 TGCAGCGTTGAAGATAGGGGGACCCTTCTAAATGGCTACACCTTC CSVEDRGTLLNGYTF
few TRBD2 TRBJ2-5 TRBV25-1 TGTGCCAGCAGACTAGCGGGGGAAGAGACCCAGTACTTC CASRLAGEETQYF
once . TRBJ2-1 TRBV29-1 TGCAGCGTTTTTCCTCTAGTCGGCAGCTCCTACAATGAGCAGTTCTTC CSVFPLVGSSYNEQFF
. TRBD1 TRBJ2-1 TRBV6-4 TGTGCCAGCAGTGTCTATCCCGGGACAGGGGGCTTTGACTCCTACAATGAGCAGTTCTTC CASSVYPGTGGFDSYNEQFF
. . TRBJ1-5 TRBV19 TGTGCCAGTAGACACAGGGCGGTCAATCAGCCCCAGCATTTT CASRHRAVNQPQHF
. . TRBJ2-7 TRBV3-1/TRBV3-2 TGTGCCAGCAGCCCACCGGATGCCAGGGGTTCGGACGAGCAGTACTTC CASSPPDARGSDEQYF
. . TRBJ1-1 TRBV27 TGTGCCAGCGGACAGTTCACTGAAGCTTTCTTT CASGQFTEAFF
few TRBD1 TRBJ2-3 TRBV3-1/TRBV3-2 TGTGCCAGCAGCATCCGGGACAGGTCCACAGATACGCAGTATTTT CASSIRDRSTDTQYF
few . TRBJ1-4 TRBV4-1 TGCGCCAGCAGCCTATCCATTCGGGAAAAACTGTTTTTT CASSLSIREKLFF
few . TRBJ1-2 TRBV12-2 TGTGCAAGTCGTTTCGGGACAGCCAACTATGGCTACACCTTC CASRFGTANYGYTF
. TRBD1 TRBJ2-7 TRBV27 TGTGCCAGCAGTTTATCGGGGACAGGTAGCTACGAGCAGTACTTC CASSLSGTGSYEQYF